Below are 9 T cell receptor beta chains sequenced from a single sample in a study of blood T cell repertoires in COVID-19. TCRdb's table, derived via immunoSEQ multiplex PCR, lists solely in-frame clones and lacks some. The table has under 200,000 clones, approximately 87% seen once; the top ten hold 0.7% to 0.85%. The sample comprised peripheral blood. The origin of the receptors is a woman in her 70s with acute or convalescent COVID-19.

The chain combines TRBV4-2 with TRBJ1-1; unclear D gene. V was clipped by 0 bases and J by 3 bases, with 8 bases between them. Germline V CDR1 and CDR2: LGHNA, YNFKEQ. CDR3 length equals 14 residues. CDR3 residues: CASSQEVGDTEAFF. In DNA form, the CDR3 reads TGTGCCAGCAGCCAAGAAGTGGGAGACACTGAAGCTTTCTTT.

This clone has just one count. The chain links TRBV19 to TRBJ1-3; D gene unclear. Per germline, CDR1 LNHDA and CDR2 SQIVND (reference sequence). The CDR3 is 15 residues long. Between the trimmed V and J ends, which lost 4 bases and 0 bases, there was a span of 10 bases. This CDR3 reads CASSTQTSSGNTIYF. For the CDR3, the DNA is TGTGCCAGTAGTACACAGACGAGCTCTGGAAACACCATATATTTT.

V gene TRBV12-5 combines with J gene TRBJ2-1; 9 nucleotides match TRBD2. Germline-derived CDR1 and CDR2 are LGHNT and FRNRAP. The CDR3 consists of 18 residues. V trimming: 0 bases; J trimming: 0 bases; junction bases outside the gene matches: 6. The CDR3 DNA is TGTGCTAGTGGTTTGGTACGGCTAGCGGGGAGCTCCTACAATGAGCAGTTCTTC. Residues: CASGLVRLAGSSYNEQFF.

The V call is TRBV24-1, the J call TRBJ1-5; TRBD1 agrees at 7 bases. From germline, CDR1 is KGHDR and CDR2 SFDVKD. The CDR3 runs to 14 residues. The V segment lost 5 bases and the J segment 4 bases; nucleotides outside the gene matches: 4. CDR3 protein: CATSARQGNQPQHF. In nucleotides, the CDR3 is TGTGCCACCAGTGCCAGACAGGGTAATCAGCCCCAGCATTTT.

The chain couples TRBV5-4 to TRBJ1-1, with 12 bases fitting TRBD1. CDR3 length: 15 residues. Trimming removed 4 bases from V and 7 bases from J; junction bases left unmatched: 8. Germline V gene lookup returns CDR1 SGHNT and CDR2 YYREEE (reference sequence). The CDR3 is CASSPRDRGLGEAFF. The CDR3 nucleotides read TGTGCCAGCAGCCCGCGGGACAGGGGGCTTGGTGAAGCTTTCTTT.

The V and J genes are TRBV5-1 and TRBJ2-5; 12 bases agree with TRBD1. CDR1 and CDR2 (germline): SGHRS, YFSETQ. This CDR3 contains 15 residues. V lost 6 bases to trimming and J lost 0 bases; unmatched junction nucleotides: 3. CDR3 in amino acids: CASNRDRGHQETQYF. CDR3 nucleotide sequence: TGCGCCAGCAATCGGGACAGGGGGCACCAAGAGACCCAGTACTTC. Supplemented by reference TRBV5-1 and TRBJ2-5, the full variable domain reads KAGVTQTPRYLIKTRGQQVTLSCSPISGHRSVSWYQQTPGQGLQFLFEYFSETQRNKGNFPGRFSGRQFSNSRSEMNVSTLELGDSALYLCASNRDRGHQETQYFGPGTRLLVL.

V and J are TRBV3-1 (or the pseudogene TRBV3-2) and TRBJ2-7; 7 nucleotides align to TRBD1. Looked up from germline, CDR1 is LGHDT and CDR2 is YNNKEL (reference sequence). CDR3 length equals 14 residues. The junction had 5 bases not matched to a gene; V was cut back by 4 bases and J by 2 bases. Here the CDR3 DNA reads TGTGCCAGCAGCCTCCTAGGACAGGCCTACGAGCAGTACTTC. Translating it yields CASSLLGQAYEQYF.

V is TRBV7-2 and J is TRBJ2-5; 9 positions match TRBD2. CDR3 length equals 13 residues. Germline assignment: CDR1 SGHTA and CDR2 FQGNSA. After removal of 3 bases from V and 7 bases from J, the junction contained 3 bases not matched to a gene. The CDR3 protein is CASSFGGGGTQYF. As DNA, the CDR3 is TGTGCCAGCAGCTTCGGCGGGGGGGGGACCCAGTACTTC.

This clone was counted a single time. V and J are TRBV19 and TRBJ2-2, with D tentatively TRBD1 (5 bases). Trimming cost V 3 bases and J 4 bases, with 9 bases left between them. The CDR3 contains 14 residues. Germline V gene data show CDR1 as LNHDA and CDR2 as SQIVND (reference sequence). CDR3 bases: TGTGCCAGTAGTATGCGACAGAGCACCGGGGAGCTGTTTTTT. Its protein is CASSMRQSTGELFF.